This T cell receptor beta chain was sequenced for a study of PD-L1 blockade in urothelial cancer. Overall study: Prior regimens of chemotherapy numbered 0 to 3 per patient.

Trimming pared 2 bases from V and 6 bases from J, leaving 16 bases between. The germline gives CDR1 KGHSY, CDR2 FQNENV. CDR3 length equals 15 residues. Using immunoSEQ multiplex PCR, the repertoire was profiled, and TCRdb retains in-frame clones only, with some absent. The sample consists of 85,000 to 90,000 clones, more than 80% of them appearing once. The time point: pretreatment peripheral blood. The TCR comes from a woman older than 75 with urothelial cancer. The chain is built from TRBV16 and TRBJ1-2, with D possibly being TRBD1 (5 bases). Sequenced here: PBMCs, sampled around atezolizumab (anti-PD-L1) treatment. CDR3 protein: CASSQEFGGVDGYTF. The CDR3 DNA reads TGTGCCAGCAGCCAAGAGTTCGGAGGGGTGGATGGCTACACCTTC.